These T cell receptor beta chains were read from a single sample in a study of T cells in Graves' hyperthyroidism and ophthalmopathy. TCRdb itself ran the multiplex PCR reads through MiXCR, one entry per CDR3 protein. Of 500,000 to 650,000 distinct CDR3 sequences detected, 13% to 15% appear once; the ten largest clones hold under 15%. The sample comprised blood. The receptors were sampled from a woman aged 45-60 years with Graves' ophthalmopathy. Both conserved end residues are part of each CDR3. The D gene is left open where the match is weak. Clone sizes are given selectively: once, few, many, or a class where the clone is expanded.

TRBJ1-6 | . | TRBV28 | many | TGTACCAGCAGCCCAGTGGGCTCACCCCTCCACTTT | CTSSPVGSPLHF
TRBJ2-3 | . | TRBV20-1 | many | TGCAGTGCTAGAGAGGGGGCGGCTAGCACAGATACGCAGTATTTT | CSAREGAASTDTQYF
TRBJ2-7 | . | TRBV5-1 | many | TGCGCCAGCAGCTGGGGGGAGTTGCTCCACGAGCAGTACTTC | CASSWGELLHEQYF
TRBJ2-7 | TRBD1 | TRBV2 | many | TGTGCCAGCAGGAGACAGGGGGACTACGAGCAGTACTTC | CASRRQGDYEQYF
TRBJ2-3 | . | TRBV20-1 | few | TGCAGTGCTAGCGTAGAAGGTACAGATACGCAGTATTTT | CSASVEGTDTQYF
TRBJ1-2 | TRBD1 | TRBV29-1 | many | TGCAGCGATCGAAGCCAACAGGGGGTATCCGCCCACACCTTC | CSDRSQQGVSAHTF
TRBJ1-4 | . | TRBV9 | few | TGTGCCAGCAGAGGTGGGGGACAACTTGCACCCCCCAATGAAAAACTGTTTTTT | CASRGGGQLAPPNEKLFF
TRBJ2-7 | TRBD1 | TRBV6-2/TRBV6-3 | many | TGTGCCAGCAGTTACGGGACAGGGACAGGATACGAGCAGTACTTC | CASSYGTGTGYEQYF
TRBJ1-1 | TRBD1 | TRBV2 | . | TGTGCCAGCAGTGAAGCGCTTCGGGGACAGGGGGCGCTGGGCACTGAAGCTTTCTTT | CASSEALRGQGALGTEAFF
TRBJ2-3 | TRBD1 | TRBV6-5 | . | TGTGCCAGCAGTTACCGAGGGACAGGGGGCACAGATACGCAGTATTTT | CASSYRGTGGTDTQYF
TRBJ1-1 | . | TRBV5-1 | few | TGCGCCAGCAGCTTGTCGGACAAAGGGACTGAAGCTTTCTTT | CASSLSDKGTEAFF
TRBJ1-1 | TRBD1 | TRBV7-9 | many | TGTGCCAGCAGCTTAACCACAGGGGGTAAGAACACTGAAGCTTTCTTT | CASSLTTGGKNTEAFF
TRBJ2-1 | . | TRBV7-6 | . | TGTGCCAGCAGCTTAGTATCAACTTCAGGGGACAATGAGCAGTTCTTC | CASSLVSTSGDNEQFF
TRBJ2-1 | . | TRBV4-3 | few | TGCGCCAGCAGCCAAAATAATGGTAGGGCCGATGAGCAGTTCTTC | CASSQNNGRADEQFF
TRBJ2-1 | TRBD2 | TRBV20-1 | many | TGCAGTGCTTCCGGGACTACAGGCTACAATGAGCAGTTCTTC | CSASGTTGYNEQFF
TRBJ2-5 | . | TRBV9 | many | TGTGCCAGCAGCGTAGATGGCGGGATTGCAGAGACCCAGTACTTC | CASSVDGGIAETQYF
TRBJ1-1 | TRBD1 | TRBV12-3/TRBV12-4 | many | TGTGCCAGCAGAACGGACAGGGGCCGGACTGAAGCTTTCTTT | CASRTDRGRTEAFF
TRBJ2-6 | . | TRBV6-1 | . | TGTGCCAGCAGAGTACAGGGCTTTGGGGCCAACGTCCTGACTTTC | CASRVQGFGANVLTF
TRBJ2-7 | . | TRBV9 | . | TGTGCCAGCAGCGTGGACCCCGGCTCCTACGAGCAGTACTTC | CASSVDPGSYEQYF
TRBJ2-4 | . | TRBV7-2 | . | TGTGCCAGCAGCTTACTGGCGCTAGCCAAAAACATTCAGTACTTC | CASSLLALAKNIQYF
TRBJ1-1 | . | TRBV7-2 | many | TGTGCCAGCAGCTTAGCAGGGGCTAACACTGAAGCTTTCTTT | CASSLAGANTEAFF
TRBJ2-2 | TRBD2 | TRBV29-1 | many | TGCAGCGTTGCTGGGACTAGCGGAGTCGGGGAGCTGTTTTTT | CSVAGTSGVGELFF
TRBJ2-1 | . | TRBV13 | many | TGTGCCAGCAGCTTAGGGGGTTTACAGGGAAGTGAGCAGTTCTTC | CASSLGGLQGSEQFF
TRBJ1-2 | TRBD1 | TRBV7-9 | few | TGTGCCAGCAGTAAAGTGGAGGTGACAGGGCCCTCCTGGGATGGCTACACCTTC | CASSKVEVTGPSWDGYTF
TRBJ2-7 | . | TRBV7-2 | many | TGTGCCAGCAGCTTAAGCCGGACACCATCCTACGAGCAGTACTTC | CASSLSRTPSYEQYF
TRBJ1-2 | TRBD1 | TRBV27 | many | TGTGCCAGCAGTTTACGACAGGGGGTAGGATATGGCTACACCTTC | CASSLRQGVGYGYTF
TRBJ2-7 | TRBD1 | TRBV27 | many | TGTGCCAGCAGTTTAGCCCGGACAGGCTGGGGGGAGCAGTACTTC | CASSLARTGWGEQYF
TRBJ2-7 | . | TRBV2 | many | TGTGCCAGCAGTGTGGTTCCAATGTACTCCTACGAGCAGTACTTC | CASSVVPMYSYEQYF
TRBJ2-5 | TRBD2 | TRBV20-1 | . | TGCAGTGCTAGAGATATAGGGCTAGCGGGACACCAAGAGACCCAGTACTTC | CSARDIGLAGHQETQYF
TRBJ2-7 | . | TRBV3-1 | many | TGTGCCAGCAGCCAAGATCAAGGGGTCGAGCAGTACTTC | CASSQDQGVEQYF
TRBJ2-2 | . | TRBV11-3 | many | TGTGCCAGCAGCTTAAAGTGGGGTTCCGGGGAGCTGTTTTTT | CASSLKWGSGELFF
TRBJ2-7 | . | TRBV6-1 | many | TGTGCCAGCAGTTCTGTCACTAACTACGAGCAGTACTTC | CASSSVTNYEQYF
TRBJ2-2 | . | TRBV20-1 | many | TGCAGTGCTAGACTCCCACTCACCGGGGAGCTGTTTTTT | CSARLPLTGELFF
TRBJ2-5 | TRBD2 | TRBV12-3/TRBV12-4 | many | TGTGCCAGCAGTTCAACTTCTAGCGGGAGGGCCGAAGAGACCCAGTACTTC | CASSSTSSGRAEETQYF
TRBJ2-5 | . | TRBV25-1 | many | TGTGCCAGCAGTGAATACTTGGGACCCACCGGGGAGACCCAGTACTTC | CASSEYLGPTGETQYF
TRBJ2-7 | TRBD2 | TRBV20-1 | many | TGCAGTGCTAGGGGAGCAGGGCGCGGGAGGGCCTTTAACGAGCAGTACTTC | CSARGAGRGRAFNEQYF
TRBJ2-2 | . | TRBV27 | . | TGTGCCAGCTTACCTCTTGATGGGCGAATTACCGGGGAGCTGTTTTTT | CASLPLDGRITGELFF
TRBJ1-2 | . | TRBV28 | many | TGTGCCAGCAGCTTGTTCGGCCCGAGGAGTGGCTACACCTTC | CASSLFGPRSGYTF
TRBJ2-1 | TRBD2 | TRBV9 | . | TGTGCCAGCAGCGTAGTAGCGGGAGCGCATGAGCAGTTCTTC | CASSVVAGAHEQFF
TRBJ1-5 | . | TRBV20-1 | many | TGCAGTGCTAGAGATTCTTCGAGGCCCCAGCATTTT | CSARDSSRPQHF
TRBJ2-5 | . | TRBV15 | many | TGTGCCACCAGCAGAGATATCGCTCAAGAGACCCAGTACTTC | CATSRDIAQETQYF
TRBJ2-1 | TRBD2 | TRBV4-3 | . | TGCGCCAGCAGCCAAGTTGCAGCGGGATCCTACAATGAGCAGTTCTTC | CASSQVAAGSYNEQFF